This T cell receptor beta chain was sequenced for a study of T cell repertoires in cytomegalovirus infection. Across the study: CMV infection plus the matching HLA type was flagged by public TCR beta signatures.

TCRdb re-called the reads with MiXCR, one entry per CDR3 protein. The sample holds roughly 600,000 distinct CDR3 sequences, approximately 24% seen once. Overall study findings and caveats: In two of eight donors, the top clonotype was HLA-C-restricted CMV-specific.

This clonotype was picked up many times. Its specificity is unknown. Germline V gene data show CDR1 as SGHTA and CDR2 as FQGNSA. The V gene end was trimmed by 5 bases and the J gene end by 0 bases; junction bases not matched to a gene: 7. The CDR3 consists of 15 residues. The source of this sequence is a human donor in good health (CMV status not recorded). Some clones in this sample may be carry-over from other donors' samples. Sequencing input: CD8+ T cells from PBMCs. V gene TRBV7-2 combines with J gene TRBJ2-7; 7 bases are shared with TRBD2. DNA for the CDR3: TGTGCCAGCAGCGACTGGGGAGGGAGCTCCTACGAGCAGTACTTC. Translating gives CASSDWGGSSYEQYF.